The table lists the clone carrying this TCR beta chain with a count of one. No antigen is known for it. Within Nashville, Tennessee resided all donors, each a Caucasian adult. This specimen belongs to a study of shared clonotypes between healthy human individuals. Study-level results: Sorted-subset sequencing was shown by rarefaction to be incomplete despite large depth.

The protocol was immunoSEQ multiplex PCR, while the TCRdb copy is restricted to in-frame clones and leaves out a portion. The sample has some 500,000 clones, about 96% seen once. Sample: naive CD4+ T cells sorted from blood. Noted subset: CD45RA+ positively selected. The receptor was derived from a woman aged 25 to 45 in good health.

The CDR3 region is CASSEMGLAGADTQYF. CDR3 bases: TGTGCCAGCAGTGAAATGGGCCTAGCGGGAGCGGATACGCAGTATTTT. The chain links TRBV2 to TRBJ2-3; TRBD2 matches at 10 bases. Germline lookup yields CDR1 SNHLY and CDR2 FYNNEI. The length of the CDR3 is 16 residues. Germline trimming cut 2 bases from V and 6 bases from J; bases unmatched to any gene: 8.